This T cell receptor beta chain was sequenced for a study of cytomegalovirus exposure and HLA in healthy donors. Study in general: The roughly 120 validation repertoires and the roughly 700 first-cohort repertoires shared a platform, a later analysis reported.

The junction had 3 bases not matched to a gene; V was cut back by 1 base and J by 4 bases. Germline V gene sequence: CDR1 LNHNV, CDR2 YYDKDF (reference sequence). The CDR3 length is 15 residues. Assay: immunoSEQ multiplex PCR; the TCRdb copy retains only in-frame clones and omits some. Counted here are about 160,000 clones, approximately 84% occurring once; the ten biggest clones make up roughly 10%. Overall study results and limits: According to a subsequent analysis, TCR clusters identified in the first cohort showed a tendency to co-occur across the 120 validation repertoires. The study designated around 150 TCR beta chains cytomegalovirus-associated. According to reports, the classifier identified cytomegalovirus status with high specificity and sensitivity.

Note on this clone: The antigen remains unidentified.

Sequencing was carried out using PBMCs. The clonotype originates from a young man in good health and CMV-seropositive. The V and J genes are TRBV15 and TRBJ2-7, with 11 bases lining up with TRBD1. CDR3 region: CATSRVRDRGYEQYF. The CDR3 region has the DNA TGTGCCACCAGCAGAGTCCGGGACAGGGGGTACGAGCAGTACTTC.